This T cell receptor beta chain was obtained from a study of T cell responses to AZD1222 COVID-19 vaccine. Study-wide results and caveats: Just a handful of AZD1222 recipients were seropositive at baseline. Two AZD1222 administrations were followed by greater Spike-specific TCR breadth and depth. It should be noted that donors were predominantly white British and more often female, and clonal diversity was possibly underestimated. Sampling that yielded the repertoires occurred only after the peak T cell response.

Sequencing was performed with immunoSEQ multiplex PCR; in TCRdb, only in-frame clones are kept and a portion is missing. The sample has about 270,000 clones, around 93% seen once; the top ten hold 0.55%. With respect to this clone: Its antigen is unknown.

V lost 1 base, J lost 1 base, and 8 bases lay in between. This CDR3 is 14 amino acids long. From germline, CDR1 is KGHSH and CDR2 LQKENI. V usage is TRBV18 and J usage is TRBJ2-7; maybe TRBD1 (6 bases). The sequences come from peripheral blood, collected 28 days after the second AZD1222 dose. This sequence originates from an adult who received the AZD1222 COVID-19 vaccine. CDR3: CASSPQGDSYEQYF. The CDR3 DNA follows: TGTGCCAGCTCACCACAGGGGGATTCCTACGAGCAGTACTTC. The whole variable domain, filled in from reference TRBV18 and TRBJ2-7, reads NAGVMQNPRHLVRRRGQEARLRCSPMKGHSHVYWYRQLPEEGLKFMVYLQKENIIDESGMPKERFSAEFPKEGPSILRIQQVVRGDSAAYFCASSPQGDSYEQYFGPGTRLTVT.